A single sample gave rise to the 32 T cell receptor beta chains below, sequenced in a study of cytomegalovirus exposure and HLA in healthy donors. This PCR relied on a set of 60 Vbeta primers and 13 Jbeta primers. The data were produced by immunoSEQ multiplex PCR, yet TCRdb's version contains in-frame clones alone and is incomplete. Recorded for this sample: 180,000 or so clones. Specimen: PBMCs. The receptor set was obtained from a young woman in good health and CMV-seropositive.

The rearrangement uses TRBV5-4 and TRBJ1-1; TRBD1 aligns across 10 bases. This CDR3 region has 14 residues. V trimming: 4 bases; J trimming: 5 bases; junction bases outside the gene matches: 5. In germline, CDR1 is SGHNT, CDR2 YYREEE (reference sequence). CDR3 coding DNA: TGTGCCAGCAGCCGACAGGGGGCGAATACTGAAGCTTTCTTT. This translates into CASSRQGANTEAFF. Combining the CDR3 with reference TRBV5-4 and TRBJ1-1 gives the whole variable domain ETGVTQSPTHLIKTRGQQVTLRCSSQSGHNTVSWYQQALGQGPQFIFQYYREEENGRGNFPPRFSGLQFPNYSSELNVNALELDDSALYLCASSRQGANTEAFFGQGTRLTVV.

V usage is TRBV6-6 and J usage is TRBJ2-2; 7 bases are shared with TRBD2. J gave up 7 bases and V 2 bases, and 4 bases lay outside the gene matches. The CDR3 extends over 14 amino acids. Germline loops: CDR1 MNHNY, CDR2 SVGAGI (reference sequence). The CDR3 nucleotides are TGTGCCAGCAGTTACGGGACTAATATCGGGGAGCTGTTTTTT. The encoded protein is CASSYGTNIGELFF.

The V and J genes are TRBV30 and TRBJ2-7; 7 nucleotides match TRBD1. Germline loops: CDR1 GTSNPN, CDR2 SVGIG (reference sequence). The CDR3 runs to 14 residues. V lost 8 bases and J lost 0; bases outside the gene matches: 10. The CDR3 region is CAATSTGSSYEQYF. As DNA, the CDR3 is TGTGCCGCCACATCGACAGGGAGCTCCTACGAGCAGTACTTC.

V usage is TRBV30 and J usage is TRBJ2-1, with D perhaps matching TRBD2 (6 bases). There are 17 residues in the CDR3. Trimming pared 4 bases from V and 3 bases from J, leaving 22 bases between. The V gene's germline CDR1 is GTSNPN and CDR2 SVGIG (reference sequence). The CDR3 loop reads CAWKGWGESMVYNEQFF. CDR3 DNA sequence: TGTGCCTGGAAAGGATGGGGGGAATCGATGGTCTACAATGAGCAGTTCTTC.

The rearrangement joins TRBV5-6 to TRBJ2-4; maybe TRBD2 (6 bases). Germline loops: CDR1 SGHDT, CDR2 YYEEEE. Trimming stripped 4 bases from V and 2 bases from J, with 10 bases between. The CDR3 contains 14 residues. The DNA of the CDR3 is TGTGCCAGCAGCACGGGAGCGTCCAAAAACATTCAGTACTTC. This encodes CASSTGASKNIQYF.

The rearrangement links TRBV6-6 to TRBJ2-3, with a weak D call TRBD2 (7 bases). The CDR3 length is 16 residues. The ends were cut back, 7 bases at V and 0 bases at J, with 17 bases in the middle. Germline V gene lookup returns CDR1 MNHNY and CDR2 SVGAGI (reference sequence). The CDR3 sequence is CASIRGGPASTDTQYF. In DNA, the CDR3 is TGTGCCAGCATTAGGGGGGGGCCAGCTAGCACAGATACGCAGTATTTT.

The chain joins TRBV7-8 to TRBJ2-7; D is ambiguous. The CDR3 runs 13 residues. Germline loops: CDR1 SGHVS, CDR2 FQNEAQ. V was clipped by 5 bases and J by 5 bases, with 13 bases between them. This chain's CDR3 is CASSDGPVDEQYF. The CDR3 nucleotides read TGTGCCAGCAGCGATGGGCCAGTGGACGAGCAGTACTTC.

The genes are TRBV19 and TRBJ2-5; 10 nucleotides line up with TRBD2. The CDR3 runs to 16 residues. The germline CDR1 and CDR2 sequences are LNHDA and SQIVND (reference sequence). V shed 4 bases, J shed 1 base, and the junction held 6 bases outside the gene matches. CDR3 loop: CASSTGLAEFQETQYF. CDR3 DNA: TGTGCCAGTAGTACAGGACTAGCGGAATTCCAAGAGACCCAGTACTTC.

This rearrangement joins TRBV7-2 to TRBJ1-2, with no clear D. This CDR3 is 11 amino acids long. From germline, CDR1 is SGHTA and CDR2 FQGNSA. V was cut by 5 bases and J by 10 bases, with 11 bases left in between. In nucleotides, the CDR3 is TGTGCCAGCAGCCGTCTGAGGGACTACACCTTC. This codes for CASSRLRDYTF.

The V and J genes are TRBV19 and TRBJ2-5, with 9 bases identical to TRBD1. CDR3 size: 13 residues. V was pared by 6 bases and J by 4 bases, with 3 bases of the junction left unmatched. Looked up from germline, CDR1 is LNHDA and CDR2 is SQIVND (reference sequence). As DNA, the CDR3 is TGTGCCAGTAGCACAGGGGGCAGAGAGACCCAGTACTTC. As protein: CASSTGGRETQYF.

The chain recombines TRBV9 with TRBJ2-1, with 7 bases fitting TRBD2. V shed 0 bases, J shed 3 bases, and the junction held 3 bases outside the gene matches. CDR3 length equals 15 residues. CDR1 and CDR2 from the germline V gene are SGDLS and YYNGEE. Written as DNA, the CDR3 is TGTGCCAGCAGCGTAGTGGGGGGGAGCTACAATGAGCAGTTCTTC. Translation: CASSVVGGSYNEQFF.

The CDR3 DNA reads as TGTGCCAGCAGTTTCAGCAGGGGATACGAGCAGTACTTC. Translated, it gives CASSFSRGYEQYF. The chain carries TRBV27 and TRBJ2-7; a weak D match, TRBD1 (6 bases). With 3 bases removed from V and 4 bases from J, the gap between germline ends came to 10 bases. Looked up from germline, CDR1 is MNHEY and CDR2 is SMNVEV (reference sequence). The CDR3 spans 13 residues.

The V and J genes are TRBV2 and TRBJ2-2; D gene ambiguous. V was clipped by 2 bases and J by 0 bases, with 7 bases between them. The CDR3 length is 15 residues. Germline lookup yields CDR1 SNHLY and CDR2 FYNNEI. The DNA of the CDR3 is TGTGCCAGCAGTGAAAAGCGACCGAACACCGGGGAGCTGTTTTTT. It is translated as CASSEKRPNTGELFF.

The chain carries TRBV5-1 and TRBJ2-3, with 10 bases matching TRBD2. The junction had 4 bases not matched to a gene; V was cut back by 7 bases and J by 5 bases. The V gene's germline CDR1 is SGHRS and CDR2 YFSETQ. The length of the CDR3 is 13 residues. The CDR3 DNA reads TGCGCCAGCGGACTAGCGGATATAGATACGCAGTATTTT. This translates into CASGLADIDTQYF. The complete variable domain, with remaining parts taken from reference TRBV5-1 and TRBJ2-3, reads KAGVTQTPRYLIKTRGQQVTLSCSPISGHRSVSWYQQTPGQGLQFLFEYFSETQRNKGNFPGRFSGRQFSNSRSEMNVSTLELGDSALYLCASGLADIDTQYFGPGTRLTVL.

The J gene is TRBJ2-3, the V gene TRBV15; TRBD2 aligns across 14 bases. J gave up 2 bases and V 0 bases, and 10 bases lay outside the gene matches. Germline CDR1 LNHNV, CDR2 YYDKDF (reference sequence). CDR3 length: 20 residues. The CDR3 loop is CATSRDPTSGGGKVTDTQYF. Here the CDR3 DNA reads TGTGCCACCAGCAGAGATCCGACTAGCGGGGGGGGCAAAGTCACAGATACGCAGTATTTT.

The gene calls are TRBV30 and TRBJ1-5; TRBD1 aligns across 8 bases. This CDR3 region has 14 residues. J was trimmed by 4 bases and V by 2 bases; bases with no gene match: 4. Germline CDR1 GTSNPN, CDR2 SVGIG (reference sequence). CDR3 nucleotides: TGTGCCTGGAGTATGGACAGGGTGAATCAGCCCCAGCATTTT. Translated: CAWSMDRVNQPQHF.

The rearrangement joins TRBV28 to TRBJ2-3, with 8 bases matching TRBD2. This CDR3 has 15 amino acids. Trimming took 2 bases from V and 5 from J; bases not matched to a gene: 6. In germline, CDR1 is MDHEN, CDR2 SYDVKM. The CDR3: CASSLPGLGVDTQYF. The CDR3 coding sequence is TGTGCCAGCAGTTTACCGGGACTAGGGGTAGATACGCAGTATTTT.

J is TRBJ1-5 and V is TRBV7-2; maybe TRBD1 (5 bases). V gave up 1 base and J gave up 2 bases, with 12 bases separating them. The CDR3 sequence is 16 residues long. Germline values: CDR1 SGHTA, CDR2 FQGNSA. The CDR3 DNA reads as TGTGCCAGCAGCTTAGAGTCCAGGGCGGGCAATCAGCCCCAGCATTTT. Translation: CASSLESRAGNQPQHF.

This rearrangement joins TRBV2 to TRBJ2-7; D not resolved. From germline, CDR1 is SNHLY and CDR2 FYNNEI. V was trimmed by 2 bases and J by 2 bases, leaving 13 bases between them. The CDR3 is made up of 15 amino acids. This chain's CDR3 is CASSERRWYPYEQYF. For the CDR3, the DNA is TGTGCCAGCAGTGAACGGCGGTGGTACCCCTACGAGCAGTACTTC.

The CDR3 protein is CASSLLANGETQYF. The CDR3 nucleotides are TGTGCCAGCAGCTTGCTAGCTAACGGGGAGACCCAGTACTTC. This chain uses TRBV4-2 with TRBJ2-5, with D possibly TRBD2 on 5 matching bases. The CDR3 contains 14 residues. CDR1 and CDR2 from the germline V gene are LGHNA and YNFKEQ. V was shortened by 5 bases and J by 5 bases, with 15 bases between the two germline ends.

The CDR3: CASSFSDKDNEQFF. The CDR3 DNA is TGTGCCAGCAGCTTCAGTGACAAAGACAATGAGCAGTTCTTC. The chain recombines TRBV7-6 with TRBJ2-1; D is unresolved. The germline gives CDR1 SGHVS, CDR2 FNYEAQ. The V gene lost 3 bases and the J gene lost 5 bases, with 11 bases spanning the gap. CDR3 length: 14 amino acids.

V gene TRBV29-1 combines with J gene TRBJ1-1; maybe TRBD1 (5 bases). The CDR3 spans 13 residues. The V end lost 4 bases, the J end lost 0 bases, and 9 bases lay between the germline ends. Germline V gene lookup returns CDR1 SQVTM and CDR2 ANQGSEA. DNA for the CDR3: TGCAGCGTTGGGGGGAGGTTGAACACTGAAGCTTTCTTT. As protein: CSVGGRLNTEAFF.

The chain is built from TRBV4-3 and TRBJ2-6, with D possibly being TRBD1 (6 bases). V was pared by 2 bases and J by 1 base, with 9 bases between. The CDR3 is 16 amino acids. The germline V gene encodes CDR1 LGHNA and CDR2 YSLEER. CDR3 residues: CASSQNRASGANVLTF. The CDR3 nucleotides read TGCGCCAGCAGCCAAAACAGGGCTTCTGGGGCCAACGTCCTGACTTTC.

The chain employs TRBV30 and TRBJ2-2, with 9 bases aligning to TRBD1. The CDR3 sequence is 14 residues long. CDR1 is GTSNPN, CDR2 SVGIG, per germline (reference sequence). V shed 5 bases and J 6 bases; nucleotides not matched to a gene: 7. The CDR3 DNA is TGTGCCTGGTGGGACAGGGAGATTGCCGGGGAGCTGTTTTTT. Amino acid sequence: CAWWDREIAGELFF. Based on the CDR3 plus reference TRBV30 and TRBJ2-2, the full variable domain is SQTIHQWPATLVQPVGSPLSLECTVEGTSNPNLYWYRQAAGRGLQLLFYSVGIGQISSEVPQNLSASRPQDRQFILSSKKLLLSDSGFYLCAWWDREIAGELFFGEGSRLTVL.

The rearrangement joins TRBV2 to TRBJ2-5; D perhaps matches TRBD2 (5 bases). V was pared by 5 bases and J by 5 bases, with 12 bases between. The CDR3 consists of 13 residues. In germline, CDR1 is SNHLY, CDR2 FYNNEI. The CDR3 region is CASSPPGWETQYF. Written as DNA, the CDR3 is TGTGCCAGCAGTCCCCCGGGGTGGGAGACCCAGTACTTC.

The chain employs TRBV4-1 and TRBJ1-3; D is unclear. The CDR3 loop spans 14 amino acids. Germline-derived CDR1 and CDR2 are MGHRA and YSYEKL. V shed 3 bases and J shed 3 bases, with 9 bases lying between them. The DNA for the CDR3 is TGCGCCAGCAGCCAGGCGGCGCGTGGAAACACCATATATTTT. It translates to CASSQAARGNTIYF.

Concerning this clone: A read error is likely, as this CDR3 ends without the conserved phenylalanine or tryptophan. J is TRBJ1-2 and V is TRBV20-1; D call uncertain. The V gene lost 6 bases and the J gene lost 6 bases, with 11 bases spanning the gap. The CDR3 is made up of 11 amino acids. Germline assignment: CDR1 DFQATT and CDR2 SNEGSKA (reference sequence). The CDR3 region has the DNA TGCAGTGCGGCGGGTGGCCATGGCTACACCCTC. This codes for CSAAGGHGYTL.

The chain couples TRBV7-6 to TRBJ2-7, with TRBD1 identical over 8 bases. The V and J ends lost 3 bases and 4 bases, in that order; junction bases with no gene match: 8. From germline, CDR1 is SGHVS and CDR2 FNYEAQ. The CDR3 has 15 amino acids. The CDR3 coding sequence is TGTGCCAGCAGCTTCTCCGACAGGGGACCATACGAGCAGTACTTC. Amino acid sequence: CASSFSDRGPYEQYF.

The chain carries TRBV2 and TRBJ2-7; 8 nucleotides match TRBD1. Germline values: CDR1 SNHLY, CDR2 FYNNEI. V trimming: 7 bases; J trimming: 3 bases; junction bases outside the gene matches: 11. CDR3 length equals 15 residues. CDR3 sequence (DNA): TGTGCCAGCAATTCTTGGTCCGACAGGGGCTACGAGCAGTACTTC. It specifies CASNSWSDRGYEQYF.

This chain uses TRBV9 with TRBJ1-3; 7 positions match TRBD1. The CDR3 extends over 14 amino acids. V shed 6 bases and J 4 bases; nucleotides not matched to a gene: 7. Germline V gives CDR1 SGDLS, CDR2 YYNGEE. In nucleotides, the CDR3 is TGTGCCAGCACACAGACAGGGAGCGGAAACACCATATATTTT. As protein: CASTQTGSGNTIYF.

V usage is TRBV30 and J usage is TRBJ2-5; 8 bases match TRBD1. CDR3 length: 14 residues. After removal of 1 base from V and 6 bases from J, the junction contained 7 bases not matched to a gene. Germline assignment: CDR1 GTSNPN and CDR2 SVGIG (reference sequence). The CDR3 spells CAWSAGQGKKTQYF. The CDR3 DNA follows: TGTGCCTGGAGTGCCGGACAGGGAAAAAAGACCCAGTACTTC.

The V gene is TRBV13, the J gene TRBJ2-1, with 9 bases that match TRBD2. The CDR3 length is 14 residues. The germline CDR1 and CDR2 sequences are PRHDT and FYEKMQ (reference sequence). V lost 5 bases, J lost 5 bases, and 4 bases stayed unmatched. CDR3 sequence (DNA): TGTGCCAGCAGCGTCCGACTAGCGGACAATGAGCAGTTCTTC. Its protein product is CASSVRLADNEQFF.